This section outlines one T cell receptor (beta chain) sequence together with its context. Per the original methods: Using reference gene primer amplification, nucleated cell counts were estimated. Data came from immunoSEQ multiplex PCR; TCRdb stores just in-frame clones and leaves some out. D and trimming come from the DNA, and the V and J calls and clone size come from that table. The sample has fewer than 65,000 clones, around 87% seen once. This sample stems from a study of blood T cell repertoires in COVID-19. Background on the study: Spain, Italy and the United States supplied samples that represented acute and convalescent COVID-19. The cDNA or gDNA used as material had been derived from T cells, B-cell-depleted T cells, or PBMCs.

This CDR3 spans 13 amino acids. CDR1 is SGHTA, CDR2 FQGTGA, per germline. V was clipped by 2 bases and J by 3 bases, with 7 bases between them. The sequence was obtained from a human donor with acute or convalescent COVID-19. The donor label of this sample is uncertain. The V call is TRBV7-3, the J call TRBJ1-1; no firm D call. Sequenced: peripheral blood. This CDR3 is CASSLYSDTEAFF. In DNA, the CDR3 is TGTGCCAGCAGCTTATACTCGGACACTGAAGCTTTCTTT. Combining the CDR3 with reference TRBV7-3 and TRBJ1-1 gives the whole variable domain GAGVSQTPSNKVTEKGKYVELRCDPISGHTALYWYRQSLGQGPEFLIYFQGTGAADDSGLPNDRFFAVRPEGSVSTLKIQRTERGDSAVYLCASSLYSDTEAFFGQGTRLTVV.